Below, 17 T cell receptor beta chains from the same sample are listed, as sequenced in a study of T cell repertoires in cytomegalovirus infection (dated by TCRdb to 2018 to 2020). This sample's treatment or condition label indicates: in vitro stimulation with specific CMV peptide epitopes to enrich CMV-specific T cells. The antigens for these receptors are not known. The sample was run on an Illumina HiSeq 1500. Clones were called with MiXCR by TCRdb after fastp trimmed the public reads at Q25, and only in-frame beta chains were retained. Every entry covers one CDR3 protein and lists the most common genes and DNA from its rows. The sample records about a million distinct CDR3 sequences, more than 25% of which are singletons. The top ten hold 11% to 15% of the sample. The sample in question was cultured CD8+ T cells from PBMCs, obtained from culture after CMV antigen stimulation. The source of these receptors is a human donor in good health (CMV status not recorded). Some clones in this sample may be carry-over from other donors' samples.

This clonotype was seen more than once but under ten times. The chain employs TRBV12-3 or TRBV12-4 and TRBJ1-2, with no clear D. The CDR3 runs 14 residues. V lost 0 bases, J lost 6 bases, and 11 bases lay in between. CDR3 region: CASSLARGWDGYTF. The CDR3, as DNA: TGTGCCAGCAGTTTAGCCCGGGGTTGGGATGGCTACACCTTC.

As for this clonotype: This could be a read error, since a much larger clone is one nucleotide away. The chain links TRBV7-2 to TRBJ1-1, with TRBD1 as a possible D gene (5 bases). This CDR3 region has 15 residues. The V gene's germline CDR1 is SGHTA and CDR2 FQGNSA. Deletions cut 2 bases from V and 4 bases from J, with 14 bases between. CDR3 nucleotide sequence: TGTGCCAGCAGCTTAAGATTGGCAGGGATCACTGAAGCTTTCTTT. This sequence encodes CASSLRLAGITEAFF.

The J gene is TRBJ1-1, the V gene TRBV12-5, with 8 bases aligning to TRBD1. V lost 1 base to trimming and J lost 4 bases; unmatched junction nucleotides: 29. The CDR3 consists of 23 residues. Per the germline V gene, CDR1 is LGHNT and CDR2 is FRNRAP. Here the CDR3 DNA reads TGTGCTAGTGGTTTGGCCAGAACACCGGGACAGGCGCGGGGGATCCCTTCTACCACTGAAGCTTTCTTT. As protein: CASGLARTPGQARGIPSTTEAFF. The full variable domain, with the rest looked up from reference TRBV12-5 and TRBJ1-1, is DARVTQTPRHKVTEMGQEVTMRCQPILGHNTVFWYRQTMMQGLELLAYFRNRAPLDDSGMPKDRFSAEMPDATLATLKIQPSEPRDSAVYFCASGLARTPGQARGIPSTTEAFFGQGTRLTVV.

V usage is TRBV14 and J usage is TRBJ2-3, with 7 bases that match TRBD2. This CDR3 spans 19 amino acids. The germline gives CDR1 SGHDN, CDR2 FVKESK. The trim removed 0 bases at V and 3 bases at J, leaving 15 bases unmatched. CDR3 sequence (DNA): TGTGCCAGCAGCCAAGAAATCCACGAGCGGGGTGGTTGGACAGATACGCAGTATTTT. Its protein product is CASSQEIHERGGWTDTQYF.

The rearrangement uses TRBV3-1 and TRBJ2-1; D is uncertain. The V end was cut by 2 bases, the J end by 4 bases, with 12 bases between. Germline CDR1 and CDR2: LGHDT and YNNKEL (reference sequence). This CDR3 spans 15 amino acids. The CDR3 DNA reads as TGTGCCAGCAGCCAAACGGAAATCCTATACAATGAGCAGTTCTTC. It specifies CASSQTEILYNEQFF.

The sample holds one count of this clonotype. A read error may account for a junction end that differs from germline. This sequence joins TRBV4-1 and TRBJ1-2; D possibly corresponds to TRBD1 (5 bases). This CDR3 is 16 amino acids long. CDR1 MGHRA and CDR2 YSYEKL come from the germline V gene. The CDR3 bases are TGTGCCAGCAGCAACCCCGGGGCTTCCCCATCTAGTGGCTACACCTTC. It translates to CASSNPGASPSSGYTF.

V and J are TRBV28 and TRBJ1-4; D is perhaps TRBD1 (6 bases). V was cut by 7 bases and J by 5 bases, with 14 bases left in between. CDR1 is MDHEN and CDR2 is SYDVKM in the germline V gene. The CDR3 length is 14 residues. In DNA form, the CDR3 reads TGTGCCAGCACCAAGGACAGCCGAAATGAAAAACTGTTTTTT. It yields the protein CASTKDSRNEKLFF.

This clonotype occurred a few times. This chain connects TRBV27 to TRBJ1-2; 8 bases match TRBD1. Looked up from germline, CDR1 is MNHEY and CDR2 is SMNVEV (reference sequence). Unmatched junction bases numbered 8, after V lost 8 bases and J lost 3 bases. This CDR3 is built from 14 residues. Here the CDR3 DNA reads TGTGCCAGCGGCCGGGACAGGAGTCACTATGGCTACACCTTC. Amino acid sequence: CASGRDRSHYGYTF.

This chain uses TRBV19 with TRBJ1-1; perhaps TRBD1 as D (6 bases). V lost 5 bases and J lost 0, with 19 bases in between. Germline V gene data show CDR1 as LNHDA and CDR2 as SQIVND (reference sequence). This CDR3 is 17 amino acids long. The CDR3 DNA sequence: TGTGCCAGTAGTCCGGGGGGCAGCCAAACCCTGAACACTGAAGCTTTCTTT. Its protein is CASSPGGSQTLNTEAFF.

The chain is built from TRBV7-6 and TRBJ1-4, with D tentatively TRBD1 (5 bases). Trimming took 5 bases from V and 3 from J, leaving 13 bases between them. The germline V gene has CDR1 SGHVS and CDR2 FNYEAQ. This CDR3 region has 15 residues. The CDR3 nucleotides read TGTGCCAGCAGCCCGGGGGTGGAACCTAATGAAAAACTGTTTTTT. Amino acid sequence: CASSPGVEPNEKLFF.

The V and J genes are TRBV7-8 and TRBJ2-4, with no clear D. This CDR3 region has 18 residues. Trimming removed 5 bases from V and 0 bases from J, with 20 bases in between. The germline CDR1 and CDR2 sequences are SGHVS and FQNEAQ. The chain's CDR3 is CASSRARPRHIAKNIQYF. The CDR3 nucleotides read TGTGCCAGCAGCCGAGCCCGACCGAGACATATAGCCAAAAACATTCAGTACTTC.

This clonotype has more than one count but fewer than ten. This chain connects TRBV5-4 to TRBJ2-5, with no clear D. This CDR3 spans 12 amino acids. V lost 0 bases and J 5 bases, leaving 5 bases between the germline ends. The germline V gene encodes CDR1 SGHNT and CDR2 YYREEE (reference sequence). This chain's CDR3 is CASSLELETQYF. The CDR3 DNA is TGTGCCAGCAGCTTGGAACTGGAGACCCAGTACTTC.

This clonotype was found once. The chain uses TRBV4-1 and TRBJ2-1, with 8 bases lining up with TRBD2. From germline, CDR1 is MGHRA and CDR2 YSYEKL. This CDR3 spans 14 amino acids. V gave up 8 bases and J gave up 9 bases; unmatched junction bases: 12. This chain's CDR3 is CASRPGGPLGEQFF. The CDR3 nucleotides read TGCGCCAGCCGGCCGGGGGGGCCCTTGGGTGAGCAGTTCTTC.

This clonotype was seen a few times. This chain joins TRBV12-3 or TRBV12-4 and TRBJ2-5, with D tentatively TRBD1 or TRBD2 (5 bases each). Trimming removed 7 bases from V and 4 bases from J, with 16 bases in between. The CDR3 spans 14 residues. This CDR3 is CASTLGGGSETQYF. CDR3 nucleotides: TGTGCCAGCACCCTGGGTGGGGGATCAGAGACCCAGTACTTC.

The V gene is TRBV4-3, the J gene TRBJ1-1; D unresolved. Looked up from germline, CDR1 is LGHNA and CDR2 is YSLEER. This CDR3 has 15 amino acids. V was cut by 1 base and J by 1 base, with 10 bases left in between. The CDR3 nucleotides are TGCGCCAGCAGCCAAGGCCGGCGGGCGAACACTGAAGCTTTCTTT. Amino acid sequence: CASSQGRRANTEAFF.

As regards this clonotype: This may come from a read error, since a much larger clone is one base off. CDR3 protein: CASSLVASSNQPQHF. The CDR3, as DNA: TGTGCCAGCAGCTTAGTCGCATCGAGCAATCAGCCCCAGCATTTT. The V and J genes are TRBV7-8 and TRBJ1-5; D not certain. The V gene lost 1 base and the J gene lost 1 base, with 8 bases spanning the gap. The CDR3 spans 15 residues. CDR1 is SGHVS, CDR2 FQNEAQ, per germline.

This clonotype has a count of ten or more. The gene calls are TRBV7-8 and TRBJ2-1; a possible D gene is TRBD2 (7 bases). Trimming stripped 0 bases from V and 8 bases from J, with 26 bases between. CDR1 SGHVS and CDR2 FQNEAQ come from the germline V gene. This CDR3 is built from 19 residues. CDR3 sequence reads: CASSLARLEGGGAVYEQFF. The CDR3 DNA follows: TGTGCCAGCAGCTTAGCTCGCCTCGAGGGCGGGGGCGCCGTCTATGAGCAGTTCTTC.